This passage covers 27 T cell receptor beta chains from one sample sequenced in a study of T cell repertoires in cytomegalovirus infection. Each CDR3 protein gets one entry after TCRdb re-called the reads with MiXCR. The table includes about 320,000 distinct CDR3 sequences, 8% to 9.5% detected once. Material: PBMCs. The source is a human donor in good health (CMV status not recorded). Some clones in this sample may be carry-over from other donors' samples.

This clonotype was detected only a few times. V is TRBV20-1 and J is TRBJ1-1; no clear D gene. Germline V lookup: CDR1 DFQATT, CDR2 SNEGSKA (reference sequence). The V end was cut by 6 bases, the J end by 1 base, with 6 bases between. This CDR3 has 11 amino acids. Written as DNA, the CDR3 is TGCAGTGCCTTAGGGAACACTGAAGCTTTCTTT. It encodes CSALGNTEAFF.

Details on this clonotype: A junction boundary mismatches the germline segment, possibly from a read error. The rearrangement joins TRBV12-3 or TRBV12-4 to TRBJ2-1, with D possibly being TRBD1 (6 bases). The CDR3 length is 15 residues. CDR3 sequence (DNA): TGTGCCAGCAGTTTAGCAGGGGGATCCTACAATGAGCAGTGCTTC. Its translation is CASSLAGGSYNEQCF.

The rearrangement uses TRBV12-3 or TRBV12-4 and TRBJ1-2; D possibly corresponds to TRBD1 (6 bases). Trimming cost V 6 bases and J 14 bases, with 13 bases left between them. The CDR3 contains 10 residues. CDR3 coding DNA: TGTGCCAGCAGAAACGGACAGACTACCTTC. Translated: CASRNGQTTF.

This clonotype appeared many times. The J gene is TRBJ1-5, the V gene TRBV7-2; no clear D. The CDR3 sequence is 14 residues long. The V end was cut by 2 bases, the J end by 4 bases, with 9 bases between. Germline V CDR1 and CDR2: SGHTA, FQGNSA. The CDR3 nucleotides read TGTGCCAGCAGCTTAAAGGTCAGGAATCAGCCCCAGCATTTT. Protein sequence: CASSLKVRNQPQHF.

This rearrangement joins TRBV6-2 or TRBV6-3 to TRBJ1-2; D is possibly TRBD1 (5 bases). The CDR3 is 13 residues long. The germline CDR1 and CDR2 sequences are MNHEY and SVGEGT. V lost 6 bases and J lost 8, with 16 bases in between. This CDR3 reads CASSSQVPGGYTF. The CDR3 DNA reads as TGTGCCAGCAGCTCACAGGTCCCAGGAGGCTACACCTTC.

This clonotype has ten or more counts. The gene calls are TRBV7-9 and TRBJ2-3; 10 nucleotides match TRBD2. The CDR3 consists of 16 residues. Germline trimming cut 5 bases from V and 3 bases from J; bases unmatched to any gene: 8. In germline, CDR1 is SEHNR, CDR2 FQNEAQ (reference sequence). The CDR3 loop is CASSAPSGGLTDTQYF. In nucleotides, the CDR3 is TGTGCCAGCAGCGCCCCTAGCGGGGGTTTAACAGATACGCAGTATTTT.

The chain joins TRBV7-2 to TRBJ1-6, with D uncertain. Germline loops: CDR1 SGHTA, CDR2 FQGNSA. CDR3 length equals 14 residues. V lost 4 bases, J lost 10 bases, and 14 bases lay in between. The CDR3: CASSSVGLKSPLHF. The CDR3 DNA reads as TGTGCCAGCAGCTCCGTGGGCCTTAAATCACCCCTCCACTTT.

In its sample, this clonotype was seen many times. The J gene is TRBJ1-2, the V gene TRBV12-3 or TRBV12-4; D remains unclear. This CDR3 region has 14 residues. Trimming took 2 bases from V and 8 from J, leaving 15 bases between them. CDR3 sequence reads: CASSLRRHPKGYTF. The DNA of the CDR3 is TGTGCCAGCAGTTTACGCCGCCACCCAAAAGGCTACACCTTC.

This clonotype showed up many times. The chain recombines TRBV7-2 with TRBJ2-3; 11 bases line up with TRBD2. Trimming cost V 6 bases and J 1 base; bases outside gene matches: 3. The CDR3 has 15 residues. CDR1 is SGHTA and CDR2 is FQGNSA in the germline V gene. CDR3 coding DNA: TGTGCCAGCAGTATAGCGGGAGGGGGCACAGATACGCAGTATTTT. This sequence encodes CASSIAGGGTDTQYF.

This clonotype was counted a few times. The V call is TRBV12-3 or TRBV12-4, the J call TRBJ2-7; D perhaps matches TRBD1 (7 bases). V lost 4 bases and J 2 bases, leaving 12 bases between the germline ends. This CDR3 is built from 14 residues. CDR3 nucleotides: TGTGCCAGCAGTTGGCGGGACAGTACCTACGAGCAGTACTTC. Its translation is CASSWRDSTYEQYF.

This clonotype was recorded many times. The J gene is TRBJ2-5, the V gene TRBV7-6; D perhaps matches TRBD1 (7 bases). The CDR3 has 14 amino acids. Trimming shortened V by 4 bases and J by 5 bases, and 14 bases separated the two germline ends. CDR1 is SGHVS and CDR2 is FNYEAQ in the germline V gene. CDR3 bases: TGTGCCAGCAGCTCGCCACAGGGGAGGGAGACCCAGTACTTC. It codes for CASSSPQGRETQYF.

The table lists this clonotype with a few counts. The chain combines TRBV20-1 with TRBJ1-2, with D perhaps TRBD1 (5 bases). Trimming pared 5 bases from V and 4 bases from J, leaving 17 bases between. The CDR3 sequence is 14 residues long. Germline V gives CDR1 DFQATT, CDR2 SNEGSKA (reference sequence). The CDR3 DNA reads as TGCAGTGCTTTGGGACGGAGAGAGACCTATGGCTACACCTTC. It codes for CSALGRRETYGYTF.

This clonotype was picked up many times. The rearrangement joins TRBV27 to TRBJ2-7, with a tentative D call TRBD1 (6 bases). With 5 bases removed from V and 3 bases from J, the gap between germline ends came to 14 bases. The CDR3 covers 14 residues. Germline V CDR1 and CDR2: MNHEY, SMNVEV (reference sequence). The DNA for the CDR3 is TGTGCCAGCAGTGGCTGGGACAACCACTACGAGCAGTACTTC. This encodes CASSGWDNHYEQYF.

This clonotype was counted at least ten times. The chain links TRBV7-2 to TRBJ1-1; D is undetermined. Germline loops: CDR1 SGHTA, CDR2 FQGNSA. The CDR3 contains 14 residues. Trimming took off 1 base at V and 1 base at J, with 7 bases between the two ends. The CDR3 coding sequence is TGTGCCAGCAGCTTAGGGTTCGCGAACACTGAAGCTTTCTTT. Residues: CASSLGFANTEAFF.

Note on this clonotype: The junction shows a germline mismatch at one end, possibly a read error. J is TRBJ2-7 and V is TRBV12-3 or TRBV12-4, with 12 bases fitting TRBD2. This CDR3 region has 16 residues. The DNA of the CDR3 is TGTACCAGCAGTTCCCTAGCGGGAGGGATCTCCTACGAGCAGTACTTC. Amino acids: CTSSSLAGGISYEQYF.

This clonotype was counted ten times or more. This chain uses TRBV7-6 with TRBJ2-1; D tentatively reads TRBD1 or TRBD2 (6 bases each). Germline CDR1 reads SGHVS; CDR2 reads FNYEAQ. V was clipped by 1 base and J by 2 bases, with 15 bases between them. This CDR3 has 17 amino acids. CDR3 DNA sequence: TGTGCCAGCAGCTTAGAAGGAGGGGGGAATGCCTACAATGAGCAGTTCTTC. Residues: CASSLEGGGNAYNEQFF.

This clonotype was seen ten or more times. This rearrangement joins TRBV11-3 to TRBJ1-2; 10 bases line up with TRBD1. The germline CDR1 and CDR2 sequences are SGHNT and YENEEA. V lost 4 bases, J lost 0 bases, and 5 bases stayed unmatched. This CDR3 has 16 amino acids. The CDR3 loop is CASSSRQGASNYGYTF. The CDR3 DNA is TGTGCCAGCAGCTCAAGACAGGGGGCTTCTAACTATGGCTACACCTTC.

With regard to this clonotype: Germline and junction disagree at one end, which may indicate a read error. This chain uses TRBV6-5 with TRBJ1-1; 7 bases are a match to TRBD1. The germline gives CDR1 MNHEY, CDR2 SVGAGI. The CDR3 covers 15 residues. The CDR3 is CLSSPQGLVSTEAFF. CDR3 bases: TGCCTGAGCAGTCCACAGGGGTTGGTTAGCACTGAAGCTTTCTTT.

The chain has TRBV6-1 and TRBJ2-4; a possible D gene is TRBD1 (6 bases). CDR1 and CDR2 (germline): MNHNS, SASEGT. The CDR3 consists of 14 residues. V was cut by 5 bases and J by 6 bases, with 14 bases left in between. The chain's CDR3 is CASSPTGFPNIQYF. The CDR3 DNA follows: TGTGCCAGCAGTCCAACAGGGTTTCCAAACATTCAGTACTTC.

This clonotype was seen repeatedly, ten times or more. This CDR3 reads CASRQGTSGYNEQFF. CDR3 coding DNA: TGTGCCAGCAGGCAAGGGACTAGCGGATACAATGAGCAGTTCTTC. The chain employs TRBV6-6 and TRBJ2-1; 11 bases agree with TRBD2. CDR3 length: 15 residues. J was trimmed by 4 bases and V by 6 bases; bases with no gene match: 5. Germline V gene data show CDR1 as MNHNY and CDR2 as SVGAGI (reference sequence).

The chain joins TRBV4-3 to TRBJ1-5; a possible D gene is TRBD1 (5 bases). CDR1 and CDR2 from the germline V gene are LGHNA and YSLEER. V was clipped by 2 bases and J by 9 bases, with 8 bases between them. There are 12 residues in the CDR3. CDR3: CASSQFGGPQHF. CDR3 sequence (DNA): TGCGCCAGCAGCCAATTTGGGGGGCCCCAGCATTTT.

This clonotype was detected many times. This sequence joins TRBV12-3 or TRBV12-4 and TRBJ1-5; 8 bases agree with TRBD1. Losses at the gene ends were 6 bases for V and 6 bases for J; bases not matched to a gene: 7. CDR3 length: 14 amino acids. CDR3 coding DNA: TGTGCCAGCAGCGAGGACAGGGCGGGTCAGCCCCAGCATTTT. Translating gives CASSEDRAGQPQHF.

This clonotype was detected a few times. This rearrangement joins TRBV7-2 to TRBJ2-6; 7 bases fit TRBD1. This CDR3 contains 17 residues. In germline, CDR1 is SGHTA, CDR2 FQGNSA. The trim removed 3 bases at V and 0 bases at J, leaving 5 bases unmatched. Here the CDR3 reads CASSLQGVISGANVLTF. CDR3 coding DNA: TGTGCCAGCAGCTTGCAGGGGGTGATCTCTGGGGCCAACGTCCTGACTTTC.

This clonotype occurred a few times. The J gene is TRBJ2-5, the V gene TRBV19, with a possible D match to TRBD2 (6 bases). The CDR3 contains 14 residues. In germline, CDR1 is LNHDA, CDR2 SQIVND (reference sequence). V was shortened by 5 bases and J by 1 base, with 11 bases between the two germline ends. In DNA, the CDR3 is TGTGCCAGTAGTCCTAGCGTTAGCCAAGAGACCCAGTACTTC. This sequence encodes CASSPSVSQETQYF.

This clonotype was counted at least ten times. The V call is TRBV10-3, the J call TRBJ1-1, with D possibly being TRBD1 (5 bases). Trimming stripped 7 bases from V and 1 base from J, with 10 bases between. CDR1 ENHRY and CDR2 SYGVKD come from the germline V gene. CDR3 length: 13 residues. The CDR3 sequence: CAIKRDGNTEAFF. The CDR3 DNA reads TGTGCCATCAAAAGGGACGGGAACACTGAAGCTTTCTTT.

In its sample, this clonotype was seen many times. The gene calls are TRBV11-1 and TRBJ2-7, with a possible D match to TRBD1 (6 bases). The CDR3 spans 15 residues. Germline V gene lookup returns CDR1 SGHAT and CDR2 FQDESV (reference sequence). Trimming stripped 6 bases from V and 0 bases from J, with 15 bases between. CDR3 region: CASRDDRPSSYEQYF. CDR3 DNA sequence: TGTGCCAGCAGGGATGACAGGCCTAGCTCCTACGAGCAGTACTTC. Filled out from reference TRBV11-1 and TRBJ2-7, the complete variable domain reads EAEVAQSPRYKITEKSQAVAFWCDPISGHATLYWYRQILGQGPELLVQFQDESVVDDSQLPKDRFSAERLKGVDSTLKIQPAELGDSAMYLCASRDDRPSSYEQYFGPGTRLTVT.

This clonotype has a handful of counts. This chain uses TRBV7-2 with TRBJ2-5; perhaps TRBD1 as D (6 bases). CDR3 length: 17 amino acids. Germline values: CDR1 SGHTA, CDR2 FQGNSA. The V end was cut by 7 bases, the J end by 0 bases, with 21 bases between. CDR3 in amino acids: CASTHKPPDRYQETQYF. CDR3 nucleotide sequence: TGTGCCAGCACTCACAAACCCCCGGACAGATACCAAGAGACCCAGTACTTC.